The rows below give T cell receptor beta chains drawn from one sample of a study of post-analysis software for immune sequencing data. One entry per CDR3 protein results from TCRdb running MiXCR on the PCR reads. Among hundreds of thousands of distinct CDR3 sequences listed, about 57% were seen once. The material sequenced was blood. Every receptor here comes from a girl aged 10 to 17 with multiple sclerosis. The CDR3 runs from the conserved cysteine through the conserved F or W. Each record gives: clone size, J gene, D gene, V gene, CDR3 protein, CDR3 DNA. The D gene is left open where the match is weak. Some rows have no size entry. The others give once, few or many, or a class for an expanded clone.

size: -; J: TRBJ2-7; D: TRBD2; V: TRBV7-2; CDR3: CASSLSSGNLYEQYF; DNA: TGTGCCAGCAGCTTATCTAGCGGGAACCTCTACGAGCAGTACTTC
size: many; J: TRBJ2-1; D: TRBD2; V: TRBV4-1; CDR3: CASSQEGGLAEQFF; DNA: TGCGCCAGCAGCCAAGAGGGTGGACTAGCGGAGCAGTTCTTC
size: -; J: TRBJ2-7; D: -; V: TRBV6-6; CDR3: CASSYSIKNGYEQYF; DNA: TGTGCCAGCAGTTACTCGATCAAGAACGGCTACGAGCAGTACTTC
size: few; J: TRBJ2-2; D: TRBD1; V: TRBV12-3/TRBV12-4; CDR3: CASRLQGAGGTGELFF; DNA: TGTGCCAGCAGACTACAGGGGGCTGGAGGTACCGGGGAGCTGTTTTTT
size: -; J: TRBJ2-7; D: -; V: TRBV4-1; CDR3: CASSQVEGVGEQYF; DNA: TGCGCCAGCAGCCAAGTGGAGGGGGTCGGCGAGCAGTACTTC
size: -; J: TRBJ2-7; D: -; V: TRBV5-5; CDR3: CASSLGAGQDLYEQYF; DNA: TGCGCCAGCAGCTTGGGTGCGGGGCAGGATCTCTACGAGCAGTACTTC
size: few; J: TRBJ2-5; D: TRBD1; V: TRBV20-1; CDR3: CSARGRQGAGKTQYF; DNA: TGCAGTGCTAGAGGCCGACAGGGGGCCGGGAAGACCCAGTACTTC
size: few; J: TRBJ2-1; D: -; V: TRBV10-3; CDR3: CAISPLSSSYNEQFF; DNA: TGTGCCATCAGTCCACTTTCGAGCTCCTACAATGAGCAGTTCTTC
size: -; J: TRBJ2-7; D: TRBD1; V: TRBV29-1; CDR3: CSVLGTGTGTYEQYF; DNA: TGCAGCGTTCTTGGTACCGGGACAGGGACGTACGAGCAGTACTTC
size: few; J: TRBJ2-7; D: -; V: TRBV20-1; CDR3: CSARDRRGTYEQYF; DNA: TGCAGTGCTAGAGATCGAAGGGGGACCTACGAGCAGTACTTC
size: few; J: TRBJ2-7; D: -; V: TRBV20-1; CDR3: CSATDNYEQYF; DNA: TGCAGTGCTACAGATAACTACGAGCAGTACTTC
size: -; J: TRBJ1-1; D: TRBD1; V: TRBV10-2; CDR3: CASSGDRGKYTEAFF; DNA: TGCGCCAGCAGTGGGGACAGGGGAAAGTACACTGAAGCTTTCTTT
size: few; J: TRBJ2-5; D: -; V: TRBV7-9; CDR3: CASSFLRETQYF; DNA: TGTGCCAGCAGCTTCCTTCGGGAGACCCAGTACTTC
size: few; J: TRBJ2-5; D: -; V: TRBV29-1; CDR3: CTVVATETQYF; DNA: TGCACCGTCGTGGCCACAGAGACCCAGTACTTC
size: -; J: TRBJ2-5; D: -; V: TRBV28; CDR3: CASSFRDRRSVAQYF; DNA: TGTGCCAGCAGTTTTAGAGACAGGAGGTCGGTGGCCCAGTACTTC
size: -; J: TRBJ2-5; D: -; V: TRBV5-5; CDR3: CASSLERGVGSGETQYF; DNA: TGTGCCAGCAGCTTGGAAAGGGGCGTTGGGTCCGGAGAGACCCAGTACTTC
size: few; J: TRBJ2-1; D: -; V: TRBV7-3; CDR3: CASSLAGREGNEQFF; DNA: TGTGCCAGCAGCTTAGCGGGACGGGAAGGAAATGAGCAGTTCTTC
size: -; J: TRBJ2-5; D: -; V: TRBV4-1; CDR3: CASSQGEGGVETQYF; DNA: TGCGCCAGCAGCCAAGGAGAGGGGGGCGTAGAGACCCAGTACTTC
size: few; J: TRBJ1-1; D: -; V: TRBV29-1; CDR3: CSVGTVEAFF; DNA: TGCAGCGTTGGGACGGTAGAAGCTTTCTTT
size: -; J: TRBJ1-1; D: TRBD1; V: TRBV6-4; CDR3: CASPGTVCPGDTEAFF; DNA: TGTGCCAGCCCGGGGACAGTCTGCCCCGGGGACACTGAAGCTTTCTTT
size: -; J: TRBJ2-2; D: TRBD2; V: TRBV12-3/TRBV12-4; CDR3: CASRGTSGSQGGELFF; DNA: TGTGCCAGCAGAGGGACTAGCGGGAGTCAGGGCGGGGAGCTGTTTTTT
size: -; J: TRBJ2-1; D: -; V: TRBV4-1; CDR3: CASSQDLDSYNEQFF; DNA: TGCGCCAGCAGCCAAGATCTGGACTCCTACAATGAGCAGTTCTTC
size: few; J: TRBJ2-7; D: -; V: TRBV27; CDR3: CASTLNYWTSYEQYF; DNA: TGTGCCAGCACCCTCAACTATTGGACCTCCTACGAGCAGTACTTC
size: -; J: TRBJ1-1; D: TRBD1; V: TRBV7-9; CDR3: CASSPRGLFTEAFF; DNA: TGTGCCAGCAGCCCCAGGGGGTTGTTCACTGAAGCTTTCTTT
size: -; J: TRBJ2-3; D: -; V: TRBV12-3/TRBV12-4; CDR3: CASRKTDAQYF; DNA: TGTGCCAGCAGGAAAACAGATGCGCAGTATTTT
size: -; J: TRBJ1-1; D: -; V: TRBV3-1; CDR3: CASSPRWGAGTEAFF; DNA: TGTGCCAGCAGCCCGCGTTGGGGAGCAGGAACTGAAGCTTTCTTT
size: -; J: TRBJ1-2; D: -; V: TRBV12-3/TRBV12-4; CDR3: CASRATSNYGYTF; DNA: TGTGCCAGCAGAGCCACATCTAACTATGGCTACACCTTC
size: -; J: TRBJ2-3; D: TRBD2; V: TRBV20-1; CDR3: CSAEEASGGATDTQYF; DNA: TGCAGTGCGGAAGAGGCTAGCGGGGGGGCAACAGATACGCAGTATTTT
size: -; J: TRBJ1-2; D: TRBD1; V: TRBV5-1; CDR3: CASSLGDRNYGYTF; DNA: TGCGCCAGCAGCTTGGGGGACAGGAACTATGGCTACACCTTC
size: few; J: TRBJ2-5; D: -; V: TRBV9; CDR3: CASSVVQCQETQYF; DNA: TGTGCCAGCAGCGTAGTACAGTGTCAAGAGACCCAGTACTTC
size: -; J: TRBJ2-5; D: -; V: TRBV15; CDR3: CATSRGGTGVEQYF; DNA: TGTGCCACCAGCAGAGGGGGTACCGGGGTGGAGCAGTACTTC
size: -; J: TRBJ2-7; D: -; V: TRBV6-6; CDR3: CASSYSGQGLYSYEQYF; DNA: TGTGCCAGCAGTTACTCGGGTCAGGGGCTGTACTCCTACGAGCAGTACTTC
size: -; J: TRBJ2-1; D: -; V: TRBV12-3/TRBV12-4; CDR3: CASSLVWGHEQFF; DNA: TGTGCCAGCAGTTTAGTCTGGGGCCATGAGCAGTTCTTC
size: -; J: TRBJ1-1; D: -; V: TRBV20-1; CDR3: CSASRAGSPNTEAFF; DNA: TGCAGTGCTAGTAGAGCAGGGTCCCCGAACACTGAAGCTTTCTTT
size: once; J: TRBJ1-5; D: -; V: TRBV7-6; CDR3: CASSRLEDSNQPQHF; DNA: TGTGCCAGCAGCCGCTTAGAGGATAGCAATCAGCCCCAGCATTTT
size: few; J: TRBJ2-4; D: -; V: TRBV20-1; CDR3: CSAPLAAKNIQYF; DNA: TGCAGTGCCCCGCTAGCGGCCAAAAACATTCAGTACTTC
size: few; J: TRBJ2-7; D: TRBD1; V: TRBV29-1; CDR3: CSVEGSSGQGSYEQYF; DNA: TGCAGCGTTGAGGGAAGTTCGGGACAGGGTTCCTACGAGCAGTACTTC
size: -; J: TRBJ2-7; D: -; V: TRBV5-5; CDR3: CASSLALQGVTYEQYF; DNA: TGTGCCAGCAGCTTGGCCTTGCAGGGTGTAACCTACGAGCAGTACTTC
size: -; J: TRBJ2-7; D: -; V: TRBV12-3/TRBV12-4; CDR3: CASSARGGYEQYF; DNA: TGTGCCAGCAGTGCCAGGGGGGGGTACGAGCAGTACTTC
size: -; J: TRBJ2-7; D: TRBD2; V: TRBV5-1; CDR3: CASSLAGLAGATRDYEQYF; DNA: TGCGCCAGCAGCTTGGCCGGGCTAGCGGGAGCTACGCGGGACTACGAGCAGTACTTC
size: -; J: TRBJ2-6; D: -; V: TRBV27; CDR3: CASRPLLSGANVLTF; DNA: TGTGCCAGCAGGCCCCTTTTATCTGGGGCCAACGTCCTGACTTTC
size: -; J: TRBJ2-1; D: TRBD2; V: TRBV4-2; CDR3: CASSQEGSAGLAVGEQFF; DNA: TGTGCCAGCAGCCAAGAAGGTTCTGCAGGACTAGCGGTGGGTGAGCAGTTCTTC
size: -; J: TRBJ1-2; D: TRBD1; V: TRBV10-3; CDR3: CAISEGTGAFNYGYTF; DNA: TGTGCCATCAGTGAGGGGACAGGGGCCTTTAACTATGGCTACACCTTC
size: -; J: TRBJ2-7; D: -; V: TRBV12-3/TRBV12-4; CDR3: CASSLAGPLSYEQYF; DNA: TGTGCCAGCAGTTTAGCGGGTCCTCTCTCCTACGAGCAGTACTTC
size: -; J: TRBJ2-1; D: -; V: TRBV7-3; CDR3: CASSLNQETEQFF; DNA: TGTGCCAGCAGCTTAAATCAGGAGACCGAGCAGTTCTTC
size: -; J: TRBJ2-1; D: TRBD1; V: TRBV7-2; CDR3: CASSLDRSTGANGEQFF; DNA: TGTGCCAGCAGCTTAGATCGGTCGACAGGGGCTAATGGTGAGCAGTTCTTC
size: -; J: TRBJ2-7; D: TRBD1; V: TRBV5-1; CDR3: CASRPPPGQGYEQYF; DNA: TGCGCCAGCAGGCCGCCGCCGGGACAGGGCTACGAGCAGTACTTC
size: -; J: TRBJ2-7; D: -; V: TRBV20-1; CDR3: CSARAGIRSYEQYF; DNA: TGCAGTGCTAGAGCAGGGATACGCTCCTACGAGCAGTACTTC
size: -; J: TRBJ2-6; D: -; V: TRBV19; CDR3: CASSPLGDGGANVLTF; DNA: TGTGCCAGTAGCCCTTTAGGGGACGGTGGGGCCAACGTCCTGACTTTC
size: -; J: TRBJ2-7; D: -; V: TRBV27; CDR3: CASSLSGPRGGLGNEQYF; DNA: TGTGCCAGCAGTTTATCGGGACCCAGGGGGGGGCTGGGGAACGAGCAGTACTTC
size: -; J: TRBJ2-7; D: -; V: TRBV29-1; CDR3: CSVDKGGQGHYEQYF; DNA: TGCAGCGTTGATAAAGGAGGCCAGGGACACTACGAGCAGTACTTC
size: -; J: TRBJ2-1; D: -; V: TRBV5-1; CDR3: CASSLALHEQFF; DNA: TGCGCCAGCAGCTTGGCCTTACATGAGCAGTTCTTC
size: -; J: TRBJ2-5; D: TRBD2; V: TRBV11-2; CDR3: CASRLPTGTSGETQYF; DNA: TGTGCCAGCAGACTACCCACCGGGACTAGCGGGGAGACCCAGTACTTC
size: few; J: TRBJ2-7; D: TRBD2; V: TRBV11-2; CDR3: CASSLDPGLAGGGYEQYF; DNA: TGTGCCAGCAGCTTAGATCCAGGACTAGCGGGTGGAGGGTACGAGCAGTACTTC
size: -; J: TRBJ2-1; D: -; V: TRBV29-1; CDR3: CSVARLGDEQFF; DNA: TGCAGCGTTGCCAGGTTGGGCGATGAGCAGTTCTTC
size: once; J: TRBJ1-2; D: -; V: TRBV4-2; CDR3: CASSQDVTAPYGYTF; DNA: TGTGCCAGCAGCCAAGATGTGACAGCTCCCTATGGCTACACCTTC
size: -; J: TRBJ1-1; D: TRBD1; V: TRBV10-3; CDR3: CAISGTGRMNTEAFF; DNA: TGTGCCATCAGTGGGACAGGGCGCATGAACACTGAAGCTTTCTTT